The next 2 T cell receptor beta chains were all read from a single sample in a study of blood T cells in healthy people across ages (dated by TCRdb to between 2014 and 2016). The protocol used for the library was 5' RACE. TCRdb shows the sequencer as Illumina HiSeq 2500. A second PCR of roughly 7 to 11 cycles was run with a J-beta primer mix and a sample-barcoded 5' primer. TCRdb applied fastp at Q25 and MiXCR to the public reads, then kept only in-frame beta chains. Rows are unified per CDR3 protein, each entry keeping the most common DNA and genes. The sample table contains roughly 800,000 distinct CDR3 sequences; only one count was recorded for 58% of them. Clones ranked in the top ten supply approximately 20% of the sample. Sequencing was done on a sample of blood. The receptors here all came from a man aged 30 to 45 in good health.

This clonotype was observed a handful of times. The chain combines TRBV20-1 with TRBJ2-3; D remains unclear. V was trimmed by 0 bases and J by 0 bases, leaving 7 bases between them. This CDR3 has 14 amino acids. The germline CDR1 and CDR2 sequences are DFQATT and SNEGSKA (reference sequence). The CDR3 sequence is CSARESTSTDTQYF. The CDR3 DNA sequence: TGCAGTGCTAGAGAGTCCACTAGCACAGATACGCAGTATTTT.

The count of this clonotype is one. V is TRBV7-2 and J is TRBJ2-7, with D possibly being TRBD2 (5 bases). There are 15 residues in the CDR3. CDR1 is SGHTA and CDR2 is FQGNSA in the germline V gene. Trimming took off 0 bases at V and 1 base at J, with 10 bases between the two ends. As DNA, the CDR3 is TGTGCCAGCAGCTTAGCGCAGACTATTTCCTACGAGCAGTACTTC. As protein: CASSLAQTISYEQYF. Full variable domain (missing parts from reference TRBV7-2 and TRBJ2-7): GAGVSQSPSNKVTEKGKDVELRCDPISGHTALYWYRQSLGQGLEFLIYFQGNSAPDKSGLPSDRFSAERTGGSVSTLTIQRTQQEDSAVYLCASSLAQTISYEQYFGPGTRLTVT.